What follows is one T cell receptor beta chain and its context. Its antigen is still unknown. This CDR3 has 15 amino acids. Trimming removed 4 bases at V and 4 bases at J, with 16 bases between. Germline V CDR1 and CDR2: SGHTA, FQGNSA. This record comes from a study of cytomegalovirus exposure and HLA in healthy donors. Study-level information: Among around 180 million T cells, an earlier analysis found 120 million or so unique TCR beta sequences. Points from the study as a whole: Rare sequences made up most TCRs, while some public TCRs were found in many donors. The study reported that TCR beta sequences accurately predicted HLA-A and HLA-B alleles in most subjects.

Whereas donors were nominally healthy upon sampling, unrecorded immune exposures were probable. Researchers ran the PCR with 60 Vbeta and 13 Jbeta primers. The table came from immunoSEQ multiplex PCR; TCRdb's copy has only in-frame clones and leaves some out. The table lists approximately 97,000 clones, more than 70% of them singletons. Source material: PBMCs. This receptor was obtained from a male donor in good health and CMV-seropositive. The V call is TRBV7-2, the J call TRBJ1-1; possible D gene TRBD1, 5 bases. The CDR3 protein is CASSSRGGTGTEAFF. The CDR3 region has the DNA TGTGCCAGCAGCTCACGGGGGGGGACCGGCACTGAAGCTTTCTTT.